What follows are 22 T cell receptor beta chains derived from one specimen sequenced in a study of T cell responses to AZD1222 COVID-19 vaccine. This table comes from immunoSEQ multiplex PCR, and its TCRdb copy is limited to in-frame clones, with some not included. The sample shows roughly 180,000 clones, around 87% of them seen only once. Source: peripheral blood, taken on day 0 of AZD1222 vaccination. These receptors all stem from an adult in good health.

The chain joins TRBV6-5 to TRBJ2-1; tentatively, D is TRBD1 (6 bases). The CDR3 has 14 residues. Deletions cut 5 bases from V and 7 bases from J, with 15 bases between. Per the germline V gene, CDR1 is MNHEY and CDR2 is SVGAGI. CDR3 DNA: TGTGCCAGCAGTACCCGCCCCAGGGGAAATGAGCAGTTCTTC. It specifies CASSTRPRGNEQFF.

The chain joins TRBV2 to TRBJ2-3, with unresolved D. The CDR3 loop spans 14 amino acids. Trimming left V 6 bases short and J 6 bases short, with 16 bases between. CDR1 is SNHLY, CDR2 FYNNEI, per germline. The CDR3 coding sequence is TGTGCCAGCAGCCTCTGGCCCACGTCGGATACGCAGTATTTT. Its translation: CASSLWPTSDTQYF.

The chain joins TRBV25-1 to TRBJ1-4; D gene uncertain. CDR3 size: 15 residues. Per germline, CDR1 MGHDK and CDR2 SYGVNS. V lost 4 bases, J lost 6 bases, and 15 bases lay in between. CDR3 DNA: TGTGCCAGCAGTGCATGGGAGGGAACCGATGAAAAACTGTTTTTT. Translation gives CASSAWEGTDEKLFF. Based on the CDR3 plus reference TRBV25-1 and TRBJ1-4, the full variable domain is EADIYQTPRYLVIGTGKKITLECSQTMGHDKMYWYQQDPGMELHLIHYSYGVNSTEKGDLSSESTVSRIRTEHFPLTLESARPSHTSQYLCASSAWEGTDEKLFFGSGTQLSVL.

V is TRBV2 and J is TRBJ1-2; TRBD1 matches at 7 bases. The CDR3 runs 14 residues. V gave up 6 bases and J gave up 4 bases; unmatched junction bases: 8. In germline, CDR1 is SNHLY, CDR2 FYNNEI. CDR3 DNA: TGTGCCAGCAGCGACGGACAGGCCATCTATGGCTACACCTTC. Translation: CASSDGQAIYGYTF.

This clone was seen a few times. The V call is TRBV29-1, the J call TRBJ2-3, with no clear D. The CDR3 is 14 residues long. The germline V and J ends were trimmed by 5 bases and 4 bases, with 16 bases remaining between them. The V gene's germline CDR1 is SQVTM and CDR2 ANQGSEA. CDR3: CSVLPQLRPDTQYF. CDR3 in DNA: TGCAGCGTTCTGCCCCAGCTTCGGCCAGATACGCAGTATTTT.

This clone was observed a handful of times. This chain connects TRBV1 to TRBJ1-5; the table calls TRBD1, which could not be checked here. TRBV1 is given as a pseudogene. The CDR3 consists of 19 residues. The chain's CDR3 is CTSSPSETGIRSGNQPQHF. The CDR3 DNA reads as TGCACCAGCAGCCCATCAGAGACAGGGATTCGGTCGGGCAATCAGCCCCAGCATTTT.

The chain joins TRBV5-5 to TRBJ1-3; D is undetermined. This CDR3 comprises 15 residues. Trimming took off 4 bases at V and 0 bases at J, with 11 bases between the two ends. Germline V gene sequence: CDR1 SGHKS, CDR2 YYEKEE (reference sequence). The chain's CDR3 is CASSDDSDSGNTIYF. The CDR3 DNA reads TGTGCCAGCAGCGATGACTCCGACTCTGGAAACACCATATATTTT. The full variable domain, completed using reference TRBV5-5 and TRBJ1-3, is DAGVTQSPTHLIKTRGQQVTLRCSPISGHKSVSWYQQVLGQGPQFIFQYYEKEERGRGNFPDRFSARQFPNYSSELNVNALLLGDSALYLCASSDDSDSGNTIYFGEGSWLTVV.

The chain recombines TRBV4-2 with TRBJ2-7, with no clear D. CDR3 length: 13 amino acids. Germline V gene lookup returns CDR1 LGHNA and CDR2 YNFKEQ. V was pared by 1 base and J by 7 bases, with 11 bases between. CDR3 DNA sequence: TGTGCCAGCAGCCAAGGGTTTGCGGATGAGCAGTACTTC. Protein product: CASSQGFADEQYF.

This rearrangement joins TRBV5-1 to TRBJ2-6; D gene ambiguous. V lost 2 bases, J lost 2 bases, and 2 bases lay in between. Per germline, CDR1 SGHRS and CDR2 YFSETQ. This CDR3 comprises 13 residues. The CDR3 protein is CASSFAGANVLTF. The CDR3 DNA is TGCGCCAGCAGCTTTGCTGGGGCCAACGTCCTGACTTTC.

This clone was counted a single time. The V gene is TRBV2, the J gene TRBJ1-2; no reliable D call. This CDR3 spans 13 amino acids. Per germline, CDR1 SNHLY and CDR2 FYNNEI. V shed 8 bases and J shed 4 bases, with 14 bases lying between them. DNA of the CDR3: TGTGCCAGCGCCGCACAGCAAGCCTATGGCTACACCTTC. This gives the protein CASAAQQAYGYTF.

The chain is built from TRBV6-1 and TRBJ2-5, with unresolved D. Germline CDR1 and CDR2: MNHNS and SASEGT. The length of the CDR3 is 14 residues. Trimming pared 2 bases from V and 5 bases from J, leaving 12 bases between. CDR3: CASSEYPVGETQYF. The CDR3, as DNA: TGTGCCAGCAGTGAATACCCGGTGGGCGAGACCCAGTACTTC.

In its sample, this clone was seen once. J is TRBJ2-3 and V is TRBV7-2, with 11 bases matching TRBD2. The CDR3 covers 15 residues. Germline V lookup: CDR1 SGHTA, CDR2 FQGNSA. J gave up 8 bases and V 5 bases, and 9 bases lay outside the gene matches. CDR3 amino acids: CASSTTSGISGTQYF. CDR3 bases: TGTGCCAGCAGCACGACTAGCGGGATTTCGGGTACGCAGTATTTT.

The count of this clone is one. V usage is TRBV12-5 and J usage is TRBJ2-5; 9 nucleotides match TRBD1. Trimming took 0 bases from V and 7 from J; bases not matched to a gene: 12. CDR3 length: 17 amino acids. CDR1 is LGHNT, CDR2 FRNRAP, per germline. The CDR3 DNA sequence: TGTGCTAGTGGTTTGGTGCTGGGGGGGCCACAGGGGGCGACCCAGTACTTC. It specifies CASGLVLGGPQGATQYF. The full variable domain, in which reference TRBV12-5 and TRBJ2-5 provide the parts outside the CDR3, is DARVTQTPRHKVTEMGQEVTMRCQPILGHNTVFWYRQTMMQGLELLAYFRNRAPLDDSGMPKDRFSAEMPDATLATLKIQPSEPRDSAVYFCASGLVLGGPQGATQYFGPGTRLLVL.

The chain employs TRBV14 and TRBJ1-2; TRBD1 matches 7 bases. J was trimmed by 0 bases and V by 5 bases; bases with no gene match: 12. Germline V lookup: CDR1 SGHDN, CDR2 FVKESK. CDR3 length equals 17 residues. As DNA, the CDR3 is TGTGCCAGCAGCTCGACAAACAGGGGTCGGACTAACTATGGCTACACCTTC. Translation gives CASSSTNRGRTNYGYTF.

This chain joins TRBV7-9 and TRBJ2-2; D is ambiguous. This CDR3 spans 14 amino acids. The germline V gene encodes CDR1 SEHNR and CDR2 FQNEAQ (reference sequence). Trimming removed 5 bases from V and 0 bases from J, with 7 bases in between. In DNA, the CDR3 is TGTGCCAGCAGCATCCAGGCGAACACCGGGGAGCTGTTTTTT. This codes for CASSIQANTGELFF.

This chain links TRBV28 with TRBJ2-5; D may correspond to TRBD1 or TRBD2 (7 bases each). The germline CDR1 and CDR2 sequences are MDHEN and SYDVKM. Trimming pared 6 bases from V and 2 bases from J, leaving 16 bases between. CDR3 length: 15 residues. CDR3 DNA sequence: TGTGCCAGCAGCCAGGGGGGGGGTCAACAAGAGACCCAGTACTTC. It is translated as CASSQGGGQQETQYF.

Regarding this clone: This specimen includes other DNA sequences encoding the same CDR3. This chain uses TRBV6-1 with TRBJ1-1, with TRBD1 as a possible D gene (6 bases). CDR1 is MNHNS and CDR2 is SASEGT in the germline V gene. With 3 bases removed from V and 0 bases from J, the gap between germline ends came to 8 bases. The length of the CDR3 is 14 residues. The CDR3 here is CASSEDRVNTEAFF. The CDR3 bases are TGTGCCAGCAGTGAGGACAGAGTGAACACTGAAGCTTTCTTT.

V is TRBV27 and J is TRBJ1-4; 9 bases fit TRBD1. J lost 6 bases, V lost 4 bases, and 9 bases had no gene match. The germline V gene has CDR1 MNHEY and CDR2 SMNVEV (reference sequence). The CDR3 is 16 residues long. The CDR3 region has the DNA TGTGCCAGCAGTTCGGGACAGGGCAAGAGGGATGAAAAACTGTTTTTT. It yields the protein CASSSGQGKRDEKLFF. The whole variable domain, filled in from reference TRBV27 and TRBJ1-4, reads EAQVTQNPRYLITVTGKKLTVTCSQNMNHEYMSWYRQDPGLGLRQIYYSMNVEVTDKGDVPEGYKVSRKEKRNFPLILESPSPNQTSLYFCASSSGQGKRDEKLFFGSGTQLSVL.

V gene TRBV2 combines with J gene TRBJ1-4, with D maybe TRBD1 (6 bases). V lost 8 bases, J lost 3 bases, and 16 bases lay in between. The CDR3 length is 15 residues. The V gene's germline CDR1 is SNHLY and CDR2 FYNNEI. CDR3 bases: TGTGCCAGCTCGTACCGGGGGGCTCCTAATGAAAAACTGTTTTTT. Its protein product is CASSYRGAPNEKLFF.

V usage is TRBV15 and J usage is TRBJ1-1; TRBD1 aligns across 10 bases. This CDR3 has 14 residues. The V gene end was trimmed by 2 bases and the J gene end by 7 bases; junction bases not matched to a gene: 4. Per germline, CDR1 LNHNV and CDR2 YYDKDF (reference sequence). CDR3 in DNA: TGTGCCACCAGCAGAACCGGGACAGGGGTTGAAGCTTTCTTT. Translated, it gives CATSRTGTGVEAFF.

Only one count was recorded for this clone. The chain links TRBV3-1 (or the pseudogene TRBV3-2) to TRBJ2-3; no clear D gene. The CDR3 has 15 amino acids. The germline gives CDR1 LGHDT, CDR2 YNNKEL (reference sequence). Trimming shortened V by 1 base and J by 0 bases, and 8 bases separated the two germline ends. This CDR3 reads CASSQVLISTDTQYF. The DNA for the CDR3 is TGTGCCAGCAGCCAAGTGTTGATTAGCACAGATACGCAGTATTTT.

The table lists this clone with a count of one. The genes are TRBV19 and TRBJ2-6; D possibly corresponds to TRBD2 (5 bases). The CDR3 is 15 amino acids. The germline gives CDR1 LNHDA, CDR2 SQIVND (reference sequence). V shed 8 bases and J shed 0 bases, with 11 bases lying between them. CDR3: CASGSGSSGANVLTF. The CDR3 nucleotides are TGTGCCAGTGGGTCGGGAAGCTCTGGGGCCAACGTCCTGACTTTC.